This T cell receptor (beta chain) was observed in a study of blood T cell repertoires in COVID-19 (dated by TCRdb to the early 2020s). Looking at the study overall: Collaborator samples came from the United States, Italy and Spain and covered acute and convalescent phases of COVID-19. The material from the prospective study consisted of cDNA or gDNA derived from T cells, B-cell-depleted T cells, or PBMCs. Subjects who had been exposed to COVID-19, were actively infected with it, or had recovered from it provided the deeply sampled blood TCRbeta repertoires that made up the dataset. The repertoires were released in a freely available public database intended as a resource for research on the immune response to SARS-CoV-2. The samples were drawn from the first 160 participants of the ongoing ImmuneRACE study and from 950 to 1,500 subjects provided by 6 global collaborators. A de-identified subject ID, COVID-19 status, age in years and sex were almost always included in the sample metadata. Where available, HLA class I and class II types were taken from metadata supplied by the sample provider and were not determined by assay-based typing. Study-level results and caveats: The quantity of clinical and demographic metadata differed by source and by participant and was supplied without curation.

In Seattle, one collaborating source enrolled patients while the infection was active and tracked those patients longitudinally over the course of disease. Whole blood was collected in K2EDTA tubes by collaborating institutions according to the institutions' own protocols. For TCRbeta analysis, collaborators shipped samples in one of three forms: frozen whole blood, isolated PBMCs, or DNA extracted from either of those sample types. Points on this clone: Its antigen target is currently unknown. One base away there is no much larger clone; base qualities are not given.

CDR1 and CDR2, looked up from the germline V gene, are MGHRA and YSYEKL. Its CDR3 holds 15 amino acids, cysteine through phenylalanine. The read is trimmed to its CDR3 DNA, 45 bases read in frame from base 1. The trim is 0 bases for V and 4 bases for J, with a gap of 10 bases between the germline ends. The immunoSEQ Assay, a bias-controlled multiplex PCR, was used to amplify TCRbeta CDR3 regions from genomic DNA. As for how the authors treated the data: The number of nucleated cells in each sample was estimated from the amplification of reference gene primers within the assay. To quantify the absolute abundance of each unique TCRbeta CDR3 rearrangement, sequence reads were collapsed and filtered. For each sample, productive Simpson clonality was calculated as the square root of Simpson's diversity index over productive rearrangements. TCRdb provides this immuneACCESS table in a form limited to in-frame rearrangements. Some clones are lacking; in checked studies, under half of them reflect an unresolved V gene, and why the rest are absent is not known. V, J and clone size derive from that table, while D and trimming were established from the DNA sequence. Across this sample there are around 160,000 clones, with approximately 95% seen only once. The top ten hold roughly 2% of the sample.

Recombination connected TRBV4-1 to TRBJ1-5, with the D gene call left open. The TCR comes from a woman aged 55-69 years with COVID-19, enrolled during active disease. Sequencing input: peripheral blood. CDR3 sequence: CASSQDRARNQPQHF. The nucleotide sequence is TGCGCCAGCAGCCAAGATAGAGCGAGAAATCAGCCCCAGCATTTT.